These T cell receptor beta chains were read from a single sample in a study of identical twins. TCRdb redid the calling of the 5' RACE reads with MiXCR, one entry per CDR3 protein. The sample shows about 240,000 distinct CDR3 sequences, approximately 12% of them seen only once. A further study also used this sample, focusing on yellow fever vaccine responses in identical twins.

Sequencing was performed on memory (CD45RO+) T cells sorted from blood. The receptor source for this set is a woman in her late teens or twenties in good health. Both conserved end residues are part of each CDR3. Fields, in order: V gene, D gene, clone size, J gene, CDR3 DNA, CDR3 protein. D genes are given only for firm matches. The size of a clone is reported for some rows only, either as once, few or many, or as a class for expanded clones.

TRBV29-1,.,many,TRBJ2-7,TGCAGCGTTGCAGCTAGCGAGATCTACGAGCAGTACTTC,CSVAASEIYEQYF
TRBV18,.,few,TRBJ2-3,TGTGCCAGCTCACCAGATACAGGGAAATGGACAGATACGCAGTATTTT,CASSPDTGKWTDTQYF
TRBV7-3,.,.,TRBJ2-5,TGTGCCAGCAGCCCGGAACAGGGTGGTCAAGAGACCCAGTACTTC,CASSPEQGGQETQYF
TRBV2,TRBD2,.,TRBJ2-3,TGTGCCAGGAATCCGGGACTAGCGGGAGGATCCAAAAACACAGATACGCAGTATTTT,CARNPGLAGGSKNTDTQYF
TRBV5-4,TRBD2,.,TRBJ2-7,TGTGCCAGCAGCTTGGGACTAGCGGGAGGGCCCAACGAGCAGTACTTC,CASSLGLAGGPNEQYF
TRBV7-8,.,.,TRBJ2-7,TGTGCCAGCACCAGCCAGGGGCTAACCAACTCCTACGAGCAGTACTTC,CASTSQGLTNSYEQYF
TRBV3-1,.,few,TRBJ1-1,TGTGCCAGCAGCCAAGAGGCCGGGACGAACACTGAAGCTTTCTTT,CASSQEAGTNTEAFF
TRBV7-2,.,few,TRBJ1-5,TGTGCCAGCAGCTACTTGGCGGGGGGCAATCAGCCCCAGCATTTT,CASSYLAGGNQPQHF
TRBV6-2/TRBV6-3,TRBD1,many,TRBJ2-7,TGTGCCAGCATTGACAGGGGTTACGAGCAGTACTTC,CASIDRGYEQYF
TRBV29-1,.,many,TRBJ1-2,TGCAGCGGAACGGTAACTAACTATGGCTACACCTTC,CSGTVTNYGYTF
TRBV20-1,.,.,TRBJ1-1,TGCAGTGCCGGCCGCACCCTGCAGTCTGAAGCTTTCTTT,CSAGRTLQSEAFF
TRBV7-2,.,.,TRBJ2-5,TGTGCCAGCAGCCAGTCCAAAGAGACCCAGTACTTC,CASSQSKETQYF
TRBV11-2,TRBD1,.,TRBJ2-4,TGTGCCAGCAGAAGACAGGGAGAGGACATTCAGTACTTC,CASRRQGEDIQYF
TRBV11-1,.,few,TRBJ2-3,TGTGCCAGCAGCTTACTCCGCGGGAACGTATTTGATACGCAGTATTTT,CASSLLRGNVFDTQYF
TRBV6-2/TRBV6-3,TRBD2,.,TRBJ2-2,TGTGCCAGCAGCGACGGGACTAGCGGGGTGCCTACCGGGGAGCTGTTTTTT,CASSDGTSGVPTGELFF
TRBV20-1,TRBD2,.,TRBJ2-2,TGCAGTGCTAGTTCGGGGGAGGGGAAGACCGGGGAGCTGTTTTTT,CSASSGEGKTGELFF
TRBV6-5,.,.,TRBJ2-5,TGTGCCAGCAGTTCCTCTCGACAGGAGGGGACCCAGTACTTC,CASSSSRQEGTQYF
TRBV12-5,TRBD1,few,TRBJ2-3,TGTGCTAGTGGTCCTGACAGGGGGCAAGATACGCAGTATTTT,CASGPDRGQDTQYF
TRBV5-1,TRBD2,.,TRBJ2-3,TGCGCCAGCCGCGTGACTAGCGGCACAGATACGCAGTATTTT,CASRVTSGTDTQYF
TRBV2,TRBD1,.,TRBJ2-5,TGTGCCAGCAGTCGGGACAGGGGAGGGACCCAGTACTTC,CASSRDRGGTQYF
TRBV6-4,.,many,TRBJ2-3,TGTGCCAGCAGTGGGGGGGTCACAGATACGCAGTATTTT,CASSGGVTDTQYF
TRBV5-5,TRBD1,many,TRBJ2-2,TGTGCCAGCAGCCCGGGACAGGCCACCACCGGGGAGCTGTTTTTT,CASSPGQATTGELFF
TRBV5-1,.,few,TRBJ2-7,TGCGCCAGCAGTCCTGCCGGCGGGACCGGCGAGCAGTACTTC,CASSPAGGTGEQYF
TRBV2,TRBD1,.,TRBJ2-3,TGTGCCAGTCCCGGGACAGACGCTCGCACAGATACGCAGTATTTT,CASPGTDARTDTQYF
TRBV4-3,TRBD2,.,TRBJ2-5,TGCGCCAGCAGCCGAGGCGGGAGGGCGGGAGAGACCCAGTACTTC,CASSRGGRAGETQYF
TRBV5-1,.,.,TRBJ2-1,TGCGCCAGCAGCCTTGGACGGAAGAATGAGCAGTTCTTC,CASSLGRKNEQFF
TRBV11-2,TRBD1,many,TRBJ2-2,TGTGCCAGCAGCTTACTGACAGGGACCCCCGGGGAGCTGTTTTTT,CASSLLTGTPGELFF
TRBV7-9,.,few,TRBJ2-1,TGTGCCAGCAGCTTAGAGGCTGCCAGAAATGAGCAGTTCTTC,CASSLEAARNEQFF
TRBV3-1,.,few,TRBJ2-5,TGTGCCAGCAGCCAAGGACAGGTTGGGGAGACCCAGTACTTC,CASSQGQVGETQYF
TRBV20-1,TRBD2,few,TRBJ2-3,TGCAGTGCCACTCCGCCGGGACTAGCTTCGGGTACGCAGTATTTT,CSATPPGLASGTQYF
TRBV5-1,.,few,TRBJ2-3,TGCGCCAGCAGCTTGCCTATCGGACAGACTTCGACTAGCACAGATACGCAGTATTTT,CASSLPIGQTSTSTDTQYF
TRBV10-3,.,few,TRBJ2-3,TGTGCCATCAGTGTAAAGGATGGAGTGGAGCCGAGCACAGATACGCAGTATTTT,CAISVKDGVEPSTDTQYF
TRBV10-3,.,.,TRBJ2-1,TGTGCCATCAGTGAGGCGACCCTTGAGCAGTTCTTC,CAISEATLEQFF
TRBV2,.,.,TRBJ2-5,TGTGCCAGCAGTGGACAGGAGTACCAAGAGACCCAGTACTTC,CASSGQEYQETQYF
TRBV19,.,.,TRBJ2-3,TGTGCCAGCCAGACAGGCCCGGCCACAGATACGCAGTATTTT,CASQTGPATDTQYF
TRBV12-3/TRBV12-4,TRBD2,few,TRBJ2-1,TGTGCCAGCAGCCCCGGGACTAGACCATTCGAGCAGTTCTTC,CASSPGTRPFEQFF
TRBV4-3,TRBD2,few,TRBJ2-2,TGCGCCAGCAGCCAGTCCGGACTAGCGCAGAACACCGGGGAGCTGTTTTTT,CASSQSGLAQNTGELFF
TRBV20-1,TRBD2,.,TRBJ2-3,TGCAGTGCTAGACTAGCGGACTACAGACGCACAGATACGCAGTATTTT,CSARLADYRRTDTQYF
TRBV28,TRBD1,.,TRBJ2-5,TGTGCCAGCAGTCCCCGGCTTTCAGGGGGAAGGAGAGAGACCCAGTACTTC,CASSPRLSGGRRETQYF
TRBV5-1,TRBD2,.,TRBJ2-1,TGCGCCAGCAGCTTGGCCGGGGTACAGCTAGCGGGAATACTTTACAATGAGCAGTTCTTC,CASSLAGVQLAGILYNEQFF
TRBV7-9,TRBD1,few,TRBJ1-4,TGTGCCAGCAGCTTAGCGGGACAGGGGACGGAAAAACTGTTTTTT,CASSLAGQGTEKLFF
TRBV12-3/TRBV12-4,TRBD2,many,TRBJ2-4,TGTGCCAGCAGTTTGGGACTAGCGCTAGCCAAAAACATTCAGTACTTC,CASSLGLALAKNIQYF
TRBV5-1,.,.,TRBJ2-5,TGCGCCAGCAGGGACAGTCCCCAAGAGACCCAGTACTTC,CASRDSPQETQYF
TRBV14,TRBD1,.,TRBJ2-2,TGTGCCAGCAGCCAAGACTTCCCAGGGGGCGCGGGCACCGGGGAGCTGTTTTTT,CASSQDFPGGAGTGELFF
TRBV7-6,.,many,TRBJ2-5,TGTGCCAGCAGCTTAGGTCCGTCCACGTCCAAAGAGACCCAGTACTTC,CASSLGPSTSKETQYF
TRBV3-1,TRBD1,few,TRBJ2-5,TGTGCCAGCAGCCACGGGACAGGGGTAGAGACCCAGTACTTC,CASSHGTGVETQYF
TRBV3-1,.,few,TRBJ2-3,TGTGCCAGCAGCCAAGCAGGACCTTCAGATACGCAGTATTTT,CASSQAGPSDTQYF
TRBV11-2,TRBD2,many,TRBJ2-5,TGTGCCAGCAGCTTAGGGGGGGGTTGGGAGACCCAGTACTTC,CASSLGGGWETQYF
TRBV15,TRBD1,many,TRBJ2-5,TGTGCCACCAGCAGAGACCCCGGGACAGGGAAGGAGACCCAGTACTTC,CATSRDPGTGKETQYF
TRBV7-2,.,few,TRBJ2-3,TGTGCCAGCAGCGGGTGGGCAGCCGATACGCAGTATTTT,CASSGWAADTQYF
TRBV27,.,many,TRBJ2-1,TGTGCCAGCTGTTCAGTTCTGGGAGGTGGGTACAATGAGCAGTTCTTC,CASCSVLGGGYNEQFF
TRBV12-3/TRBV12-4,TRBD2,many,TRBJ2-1,TGTGCCAGCAGGCCACGACTAGCGGGGAGTGTGATCAATGAGCAGTTCTTC,CASRPRLAGSVINEQFF
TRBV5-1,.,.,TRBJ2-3,TGCGCCAGCAGCTTGGCGAATACGCAGTATTTT,CASSLANTQYF
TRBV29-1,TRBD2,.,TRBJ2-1,TGCAGCGTTGAGTCACGGGAGGGCAATGAGCAGTTCTTC,CSVESREGNEQFF
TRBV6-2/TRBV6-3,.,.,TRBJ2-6,TGTGCCAGCACTACACAGGGTTTCTCTGGGGCCAACGTCCTGACTTTC,CASTTQGFSGANVLTF
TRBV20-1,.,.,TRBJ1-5,TGCAGTGCTGGGAAGGGGGGGGATCAGCCCCAGCATTTT,CSAGKGGDQPQHF
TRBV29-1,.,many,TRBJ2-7,TGCAGCGTTCACGCGGACAGAGCCTACGAGCAGTACTTC,CSVHADRAYEQYF
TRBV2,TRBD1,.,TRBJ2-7,TGTGCCAGCAGGACAGGGATGGGGTCCTACGAGCAGTACTTC,CASRTGMGSYEQYF
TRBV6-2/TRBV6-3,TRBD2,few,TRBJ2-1,TGTGCCAGCAGTTACTCGAGCGGGGGGGCCTTGTTCTTC,CASSYSSGGALFF
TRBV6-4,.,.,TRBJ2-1,TGTGCCAGCAGTGTTAGCGCATCCAACTACAATGAGCAGTTCTTC,CASSVSASNYNEQFF